There are a few counts of the clone carrying this T cell receptor beta chain. Its specificity is unknown. The data were taken from a study of human T cells and chemical hapten exposure. In the study overall: 2% DPC applied to an approximately 2 cm by approximately 2 cm arm area sensitized donors.

General study findings and limits: With DPC sensitization, TCRs exceeding 1 in 1000 frequency showed no change.

Indicated time point: patch test 3, about 24 weeks after DPC sensitization. Treatment here: therapeutic diphenylcyclopropenone sensitization with weekly scalp DPC. Each CDR3 protein gets one entry after TCRdb re-called the RACE reads with MiXCR. The data contain about 190,000 distinct CDR3 sequences, roughly a quarter of them singletons. Germline-derived CDR1 and CDR2 are KGHSH and LQKENI. The CDR3 spans 15 residues. The ends lost 2 bases at V and 5 bases at J; junction bases unmatched: 3. The clonotype originates from a woman aged 40 to 50 with alopecia areata. Some clones in this sample may be carry-over from other donors' samples. This specimen consisted of whole blood, obtained in connection with sensitization to the hapten diphenylcyclopropenone (DPC). The chain links TRBV18 to TRBJ2-1, with 10 positions matching TRBD1. Written as DNA, the CDR3 is TGTGCCAGCTCACCAACCGGGACAGGGGACAATGAGCAGTTCTTC. Protein product: CASSPTGTGDNEQFF.